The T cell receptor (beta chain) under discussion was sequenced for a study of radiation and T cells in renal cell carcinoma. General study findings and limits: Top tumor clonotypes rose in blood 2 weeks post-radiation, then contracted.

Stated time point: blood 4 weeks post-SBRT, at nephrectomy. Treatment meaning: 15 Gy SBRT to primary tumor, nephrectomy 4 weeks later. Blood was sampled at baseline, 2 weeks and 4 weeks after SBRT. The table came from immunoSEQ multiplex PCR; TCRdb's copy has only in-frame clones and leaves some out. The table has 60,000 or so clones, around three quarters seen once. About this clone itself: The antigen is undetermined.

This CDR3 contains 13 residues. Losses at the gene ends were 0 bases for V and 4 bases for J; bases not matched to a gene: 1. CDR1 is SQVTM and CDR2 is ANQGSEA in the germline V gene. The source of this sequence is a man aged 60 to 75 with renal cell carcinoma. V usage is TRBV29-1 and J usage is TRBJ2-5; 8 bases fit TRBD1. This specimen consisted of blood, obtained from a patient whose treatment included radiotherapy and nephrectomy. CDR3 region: CSVEETGVETQYF. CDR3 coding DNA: TGCAGCGTTGAAGAGACAGGGGTAGAGACCCAGTACTTC.